Sample share makes the clone carrying this T cell receptor (beta chain) medium-sized. Its antigen is as yet unknown. This sample is drawn from a study of vaccination and CD4 T cells after COVID-19. On the study more broadly: Those taking part got two shots of either the BNT162b2 or the mRNA-1273 vaccine.

Treatment specified: approximately 10-day PBMC culture with coronavirus spike peptide pools or control peptides (ViraFEST assay). One should note that the unexposed donor's CD4+ T cells were collected before the COVID-19 pandemic (2011-2018). ViraFEST grew antigen-specific T cells using peptide pools, then sequenced TCRs. Wells contained roughly 2.2 million PBMCs each, and these were cultured with about 10 IU/ml IL-2 and around 10 ug/ml peptide pools. Cultured CD4+ T-cell DNA underwent Oncomine TCR Beta short-read sequencing. Genomic DNA was extracted from cultured CD4+ T cells. TCRdb reprocessed the PCR reads via MiXCR and lists one record per CDR3 protein. Here the sample spans roughly 9,500 distinct CDR3 sequences, roughly 30% being singletons. The germline gives CDR1 MNHEY, CDR2 SMNVEV (reference sequence). Trimming shortened V by 3 bases and J by 5 bases, and 13 bases separated the two germline ends. The CDR3 loop spans 14 amino acids.

The V gene is TRBV27, the J gene TRBJ1-1; maybe TRBD1 (6 bases). The receptor comes from a human donor in good health. The specimen sequenced was CD4+ T cells from blood, cultured in vitro. The CDR3 DNA sequence: TGTGCCAGCAGTTTTACCACAGGGTTAACTGAAGCTTTCTTT. Its protein is CASSFTTGLTEAFF.